What follows are 8 T cell receptor beta chains derived from one specimen sequenced in a study of response to subunit inactivated influenza vaccine (dated by TCRdb to 2017 to 2018). Receptors were amplified or captured by RT-PCR. TCRdb shows the sequencer as Illumina HiSeq 2500. Through fastp at Q25 and MiXCR, TCRdb rebuilt clones from the public reads, retaining in-frame beta chains. Duplicate CDR3 protein sequences are folded into a single record with the most common DNA and genes. Within this sample are 200,000 to 250,000 distinct CDR3 sequences, with more than 10% of them counted one time only. The top ten clonotypes cover 7.8% of the sample. Sequences were derived from non-naive T cells sorted from PBMCs, sampled about 14 days before vaccination. The cell subset or site label on this specimen signifies: memory T cell fraction. The receptors originated from a man aged 45-65 years who received an inactivated influenza vaccine. Donor details come from another sample of the same person, matched by shared clones.

The chain employs TRBV12-3 or TRBV12-4 and TRBJ1-5; the D is unclear. This CDR3 is built from 13 residues. V lost 3 bases to trimming and J lost 4 bases, with 7 bases between them. The CDR3 sequence is CASSFSPNQPQHF. The CDR3 DNA reads TGTGCCAGCAGTTTCTCCCCAAATCAGCCCCAGCATTTT.

This clonotype was found a few times. The V and J genes are TRBV29-1 and TRBJ1-5; 8 nucleotides align to TRBD1. Losses at the gene ends were 5 bases for V and 1 base for J; bases not matched to a gene: 1. CDR1 is SQVTM, CDR2 ANQGSEA, per germline. This CDR3 has 13 residues. CDR3 sequence reads: CSVRQGSNQPQHF. The CDR3 coding sequence is TGCAGCGTTCGACAGGGGAGCAATCAGCCCCAGCATTTT. The full variable domain, in which reference TRBV29-1 and TRBJ1-5 provide the parts outside the CDR3, is SAVISQKPSRDICQRGTSLTIQCQVDSQVTMMFWYRQQPGQSLTLIATANQGSEATYESGFVIDKFPISRPNLTFSTLTVSNMSPEDSSIYLCSVRQGSNQPQHFGDGTRLSIL.

Only a few counts were recorded for this clonotype. Germline is not matched at one junction end, which may reflect a read error. The V and J genes are TRBV20-1 and TRBJ1-2; 11 bases match TRBD1. CDR3 length: 14 residues. The V gene's germline CDR1 is DFQATT and CDR2 SNEGSKA (reference sequence). The CDR3 DNA reads TGCAGTGCAAGAGGGACAGGGGGAAGTTTTGGCTACACCTTC. This translates into CSARGTGGSFGYTF.

This clonotype was recorded a few times. The V call is TRBV27, the J call TRBJ2-7, with D maybe TRBD1 (6 bases). There are 13 residues in the CDR3. Germline V lookup: CDR1 MNHEY, CDR2 SMNVEV (reference sequence). With 3 bases removed from V and 7 bases from J, the gap between germline ends came to 13 bases. The CDR3 reads CASSLTGGLEQYF. The CDR3, as DNA: TGTGCCAGCAGTTTGACAGGAGGCCTGGAGCAGTACTTC.

This clonotype has more than one count but fewer than ten. This chain joins TRBV5-1 and TRBJ2-1; tentative D call: TRBD1 (5 bases). CDR3 length: 14 amino acids. Germline CDR1 and CDR2: SGHRS and YFSETQ. V was pared by 4 bases and J by 9 bases, with 17 bases between. The CDR3 spells CASSLQTAPGEQFF. CDR3 DNA sequence: TGCGCCAGCAGCCTACAGACAGCACCAGGTGAGCAGTTCTTC.

This clonotype was detected only a few times. This chain uses TRBV6-2 or TRBV6-3 with TRBJ2-1, with 10 bases that match TRBD1. Trimming cost V 9 bases and J 7 bases; bases outside gene matches: 18. The CDR3 loop spans 17 amino acids. From germline, CDR1 is MNHEY and CDR2 SVGEGT. CDR3 region: CAREWWADRGSRNEQFF. The CDR3 DNA reads as TGTGCCAGGGAATGGTGGGCGGACAGGGGGTCTAGGAATGAGCAGTTCTTC.

The chain couples TRBV18 to TRBJ2-7; perhaps TRBD2 as D (7 bases). V lost 2 bases and J lost 0, with 8 bases in between. Per germline, CDR1 KGHSH and CDR2 LQKENI. The CDR3 contains 14 residues. CDR3 region: CASSPGGASYEQYF. For the CDR3, the DNA is TGTGCCAGCTCACCAGGGGGGGCCTCCTACGAGCAGTACTTC. The full variable domain, with the rest looked up from reference TRBV18 and TRBJ2-7, is NAGVMQNPRHLVRRRGQEARLRCSPMKGHSHVYWYRQLPEEGLKFMVYLQKENIIDESGMPKERFSAEFPKEGPSILRIQQVVRGDSAAYFCASSPGGASYEQYFGPGTRLTVT.

This clonotype was observed a handful of times. V gene TRBV7-8 combines with J gene TRBJ2-7, with 7 bases lining up with TRBD2. The length of the CDR3 is 16 residues. Trimming at V came to 1 base and at J to 6 bases, leaving 12 bases not matched to a gene. Germline CDR1 is SGHVS and CDR2 is FQNEAQ. CDR3 region: CASSLEGSGIRSEQYF. DNA for the CDR3: TGTGCCAGCAGCTTAGAGGGCAGCGGGATTCGGAGCGAGCAGTACTTC.